A selection of T cell receptor beta chains follows, all from one sample in a study of PD-L1 blockade in urothelial cancer. Assay: immunoSEQ multiplex PCR; the TCRdb copy retains only in-frame clones and omits some. The sample lists some 76,000 clones; 85% to 90% were seen once. The input for sequencing was PBMCs, taken around atezolizumab (anti-PD-L1) treatment. The source is a man between 60 and 75 years old with urothelial cancer. CDR3s include the opening cysteine and the closing phenylalanine or tryptophan. Each record gives: D gene, V gene, clone size, J gene, CDR3 DNA, CDR3 protein. D genes are given only for firm matches. Clone size is shown for a subset of rows, as once, few, many or a class of expanded clone.

D gene: NA; V gene: TRBV19; clone size: NA; J gene: TRBJ2-7; CDR3 DNA: TGTGCCAGCGGGTGGGGCCTTCGCTACGAGCAGTACTTC; CDR3 protein: CASGWGLRYEQYF
D gene: TRBD2; V gene: TRBV28; clone size: NA; J gene: TRBJ2-7; CDR3 DNA: TGTGCCAGCAGTAGACTAGCGGGAGCCGACGAGCAGTACTTC; CDR3 protein: CASSRLAGADEQYF
D gene: TRBD2; V gene: TRBV28; clone size: once; J gene: TRBJ2-7; CDR3 DNA: TGTGCCAGCAGATCGGGGGGGACTAGCGGGAGCTACGAGCAGTACTTC; CDR3 protein: CASRSGGTSGSYEQYF
D gene: TRBD1; V gene: TRBV19; clone size: NA; J gene: TRBJ2-3; CDR3 DNA: TGTGCCAGTAGTAATGTAAGGCAGGGGGAGACAGATACGCAGTATTTT; CDR3 protein: CASSNVRQGETDTQYF
D gene: NA; V gene: TRBV10-2; clone size: NA; J gene: TRBJ2-3; CDR3 DNA: TGCGCCAGCAGTGACGTCACTAGTGCAGCTGATACGCAGTATTTT; CDR3 protein: CASSDVTSAADTQYF
D gene: NA; V gene: TRBV18; clone size: NA; J gene: TRBJ2-1; CDR3 DNA: TGTGCCAGCACGACCGGGACAGAGCAGTTCTTC; CDR3 protein: CASTTGTEQFF
D gene: TRBD2; V gene: TRBV5-4; clone size: NA; J gene: TRBJ2-3; CDR3 DNA: TGTGCCAGCAGTACTGACGGGGGGAACACAGATACGCAGTATTTT; CDR3 protein: CASSTDGGNTDTQYF
D gene: TRBD1; V gene: TRBV4-3; clone size: NA; J gene: TRBJ2-3; CDR3 DNA: TGCGCCAGCAGTCAGGACAGGGGTAATACGCAGTATTTT; CDR3 protein: CASSQDRGNTQYF
D gene: TRBD2; V gene: TRBV29-1; clone size: NA; J gene: TRBJ2-1; CDR3 DNA: TGCAGCGTTGAAAAACTAGCGGGAGCTCTACACAATGAGCAGTTCTTC; CDR3 protein: CSVEKLAGALHNEQFF
D gene: NA; V gene: TRBV30; clone size: NA; J gene: TRBJ2-6; CDR3 DNA: TGTGCCTGGAGTCCCCATTCTGGGGCCAACGTCCTGACTTTC; CDR3 protein: CAWSPHSGANVLTF
D gene: NA; V gene: TRBV7-8; clone size: few; J gene: TRBJ2-7; CDR3 DNA: TGTGCCAGCAGCCCCTGGACAGAGCGAAACTACGAGCAGTACTTC; CDR3 protein: CASSPWTERNYEQYF
D gene: TRBD1; V gene: TRBV5-5; clone size: NA; J gene: TRBJ2-7; CDR3 DNA: TGTGCCAGCAGCTTCGTTTCGGGACAGGGCTACGAGCAGTACTTC; CDR3 protein: CASSFVSGQGYEQYF
D gene: NA; V gene: TRBV9; clone size: few; J gene: TRBJ1-1; CDR3 DNA: TGTGCCAGCAGCGTAGACGCGGGCAGACAAGCTTTCTTT; CDR3 protein: CASSVDAGRQAFF
D gene: NA; V gene: TRBV9; clone size: once; J gene: TRBJ2-2; CDR3 DNA: TGTGCCAGCGCCCCAACGGGGACCGGGGAGCTGTTTTTT; CDR3 protein: CASAPTGTGELFF
D gene: NA; V gene: TRBV5-1; clone size: NA; J gene: TRBJ2-7; CDR3 DNA: TGCGCCAGCAGCTTGAATCTAACCCCGAGAAACCAGTACTTC; CDR3 protein: CASSLNLTPRNQYF
D gene: TRBD1; V gene: TRBV18; clone size: NA; J gene: TRBJ1-4; CDR3 DNA: TGTGCCAGCTCACTTTCGCGACAGGGCGGCGAAAAACTGTTTTTT; CDR3 protein: CASSLSRQGGEKLFF
D gene: TRBD1; V gene: TRBV6-5; clone size: NA; J gene: TRBJ2-7; CDR3 DNA: TGTGCCAGCTTCCGAGGGTCAGGGGGCTACGAGCAGTACTTC; CDR3 protein: CASFRGSGGYEQYF
D gene: NA; V gene: TRBV6-1; clone size: NA; J gene: TRBJ2-3; CDR3 DNA: TGTGCCAGCAGGTGGGGGGCAGATACGCAGTATTTT; CDR3 protein: CASRWGADTQYF
D gene: NA; V gene: TRBV11-2; clone size: NA; J gene: TRBJ1-1; CDR3 DNA: TGTGCCAGCAGCTTAGATCTCGGGAACACTGAAGCTTTCTTT; CDR3 protein: CASSLDLGNTEAFF
D gene: NA; V gene: TRBV18; clone size: once; J gene: TRBJ2-6; CDR3 DNA: TGTGCCAGCTCACCAACAGGTGCCGGGGCCAACGTCCTGACTTTC; CDR3 protein: CASSPTGAGANVLTF
D gene: NA; V gene: TRBV18; clone size: NA; J gene: TRBJ2-5; CDR3 DNA: TGTGCCAGCTCACCGGGACATCGAGAGACCCAGTACTTC; CDR3 protein: CASSPGHRETQYF
D gene: NA; V gene: TRBV6-5; clone size: NA; J gene: TRBJ2-5; CDR3 DNA: TGTGCCAGCAGTTACAGGGGTCAAGAGACCCAGTACTTC; CDR3 protein: CASSYRGQETQYF
D gene: NA; V gene: TRBV9; clone size: NA; J gene: TRBJ2-2; CDR3 DNA: TGTGCCAGCAGCGTAGAAGGGACACCGACCGGGGAGCTGTTTTTT; CDR3 protein: CASSVEGTPTGELFF
D gene: TRBD2; V gene: TRBV9; clone size: NA; J gene: TRBJ2-7; CDR3 DNA: TGTGCCAGCAGCGTAGCTACTAGCGGCTACGAGCAGTACTTC; CDR3 protein: CASSVATSGYEQYF
D gene: TRBD2; V gene: TRBV28; clone size: NA; J gene: TRBJ2-7; CDR3 DNA: TGTGCCAGCAGGAGCGGGGGCCCCCCCTACGAGCAGTACTTC; CDR3 protein: CASRSGGPPYEQYF
D gene: NA; V gene: TRBV15; clone size: NA; J gene: TRBJ1-1; CDR3 DNA: TGTGCCACCAGCAGCCAGGGGCGGACTGAAGCTTTCTTT; CDR3 protein: CATSSQGRTEAFF
D gene: NA; V gene: TRBV6-1; clone size: NA; J gene: TRBJ1-1; CDR3 DNA: TGTGCCAGCAGTGAATTACAGGGTCAGACTGAAGCTTTCTTT; CDR3 protein: CASSELQGQTEAFF
D gene: NA; V gene: TRBV11-3; clone size: NA; J gene: TRBJ2-5; CDR3 DNA: TGTGCCAGCAGCTTATCATCAGGGGATGGAGAGACCCAGTACTTC; CDR3 protein: CASSLSSGDGETQYF
D gene: NA; V gene: TRBV28; clone size: NA; J gene: TRBJ1-1; CDR3 DNA: TGTGCCAGCAGTTCCAGTAGGTCGGGTGACACTGAAGCTTTCTTT; CDR3 protein: CASSSSRSGDTEAFF
D gene: NA; V gene: TRBV28; clone size: NA; J gene: TRBJ2-7; CDR3 DNA: TGTGCCAGCAGTTTTAGTGGGGCAGGCGACGAGCAGTACTTC; CDR3 protein: CASSFSGAGDEQYF
D gene: NA; V gene: TRBV27; clone size: few; J gene: TRBJ2-6; CDR3 DNA: TGTGCCAGCAGTTTCATTATAGGGGCCGGGGCCAACGTCCTGACTTTC; CDR3 protein: CASSFIIGAGANVLTF
D gene: NA; V gene: TRBV7-2; clone size: few; J gene: TRBJ2-3; CDR3 DNA: TGTGCCAGCAGCTTAATTTTACATTCTAGCACAGATACGCAGTATTTT; CDR3 protein: CASSLILHSSTDTQYF
D gene: TRBD1; V gene: TRBV29-1; clone size: NA; J gene: TRBJ2-7; CDR3 DNA: TGCAGCGTCGCGATGGGACAGATGTACGAGCAGTACTTC; CDR3 protein: CSVAMGQMYEQYF
D gene: TRBD1; V gene: TRBV4-1; clone size: NA; J gene: TRBJ1-6; CDR3 DNA: TGCGCCAGCAGCCAGGAGGGACAGGGAGCTTCGCACCTCCACTTT; CDR3 protein: CASSQEGQGASHLHF
D gene: TRBD2; V gene: TRBV28; clone size: NA; J gene: TRBJ2-1; CDR3 DNA: TGTGCCAGCACCTCTAGCGGGCTTTACAATGAGCAGTTCTTC; CDR3 protein: CASTSSGLYNEQFF
D gene: NA; V gene: TRBV19; clone size: NA; J gene: TRBJ1-2; CDR3 DNA: TGTGCCAGTATAAGCGACTTCTATGGCTACACCTTC; CDR3 protein: CASISDFYGYTF
D gene: TRBD1; V gene: TRBV19; clone size: NA; J gene: TRBJ2-2; CDR3 DNA: TGTGCCAGTAGTATAGATGGACAGGTGTTGTTTTTT; CDR3 protein: CASSIDGQVLFF
D gene: TRBD2; V gene: TRBV7-2; clone size: NA; J gene: TRBJ2-7; CDR3 DNA: TGTGCCAGCAGCTTAGGGTGGGGGGGACTAGCGGGCATCTCCTACGAGCAGTACTTC; CDR3 protein: CASSLGWGGLAGISYEQYF
D gene: TRBD2; V gene: TRBV9; clone size: NA; J gene: TRBJ2-3; CDR3 DNA: TGTGCCAGCAGCGTAGAGGGACTAGCGGCCACAGATACGCAGTATTTT; CDR3 protein: CASSVEGLAATDTQYF
D gene: TRBD1; V gene: TRBV10-2; clone size: many; J gene: TRBJ1-2; CDR3 DNA: TGCGCCAGCAGTGAGTCTGGGACAGACGCTGGCTACACCTTC; CDR3 protein: CASSESGTDAGYTF
D gene: TRBD2; V gene: TRBV9; clone size: NA; J gene: TRBJ2-2; CDR3 DNA: TGTGCCAGCAGCGCCAATACTAGCGGGAGAGGTACCGGGGAGCTGTTTTTT; CDR3 protein: CASSANTSGRGTGELFF
D gene: NA; V gene: TRBV19; clone size: NA; J gene: TRBJ2-5; CDR3 DNA: TGTGCCAGTAGTATGCCTCCAGGGACCCAGTACTTC; CDR3 protein: CASSMPPGTQYF
D gene: TRBD1; V gene: TRBV5-4; clone size: NA; J gene: TRBJ2-6; CDR3 DNA: TGTGCCAGCAGACGTGACAGGGGTGGGGCCAACGTCCTGACTTTC; CDR3 protein: CASRRDRGGANVLTF
D gene: TRBD2; V gene: TRBV9; clone size: NA; J gene: TRBJ2-2; CDR3 DNA: TGTGCCAGCAGCTGGGGACTAGCGGGAGGGCGTAACACCGGGGAGCTGTTTTTT; CDR3 protein: CASSWGLAGGRNTGELFF
D gene: NA; V gene: TRBV5-1; clone size: NA; J gene: TRBJ2-7; CDR3 DNA: TGCGCCAGCAGCTCCGTAGACAGTTCCTACGAGCAGTACTTC; CDR3 protein: CASSSVDSSYEQYF
D gene: NA; V gene: TRBV29-1; clone size: NA; J gene: TRBJ2-5; CDR3 DNA: TGCAGCGTTGACCTCCTCGGGGAGACCCAGTACTTC; CDR3 protein: CSVDLLGETQYF
D gene: TRBD2; V gene: TRBV7-2; clone size: NA; J gene: TRBJ2-2; CDR3 DNA: TGTGCCAGCAGTTTTCTAGCGGGAGGACCCCCGTGGGAGCTGTTTTTT; CDR3 protein: CASSFLAGGPPWELFF
D gene: TRBD1; V gene: TRBV19; clone size: NA; J gene: TRBJ2-7; CDR3 DNA: TGTGCCAGTAGCCTCGGACAGGGTATCTACGAGCAGTACTTC; CDR3 protein: CASSLGQGIYEQYF
D gene: NA; V gene: TRBV6-1; clone size: NA; J gene: TRBJ2-3; CDR3 DNA: TGTGCCAGCATGGCAGGGGCCCTCACAGATACGCAGTATTTT; CDR3 protein: CASMAGALTDTQYF
D gene: NA; V gene: TRBV9; clone size: NA; J gene: TRBJ1-1; CDR3 DNA: TGTGCCAGCAGCGTCGAGCCGATCGGGGGGGGGACTGAAGCTTTCTTT; CDR3 protein: CASSVEPIGGGTEAFF
D gene: NA; V gene: TRBV28; clone size: NA; J gene: TRBJ2-1; CDR3 DNA: TGTGCCAGCAGTTTACAAGCCTATAGAAACAATGAGCAGTTCTTC; CDR3 protein: CASSLQAYRNNEQFF
D gene: NA; V gene: TRBV11-3; clone size: NA; J gene: TRBJ2-1; CDR3 DNA: TGTGCCAGCAGCACACACTTCGACAGCAATGAGCAGTTCTTC; CDR3 protein: CASSTHFDSNEQFF
D gene: TRBD2; V gene: TRBV7-9; clone size: NA; J gene: TRBJ2-1; CDR3 DNA: TGTGCCAGCAGCTTAGCGATCACTAGCGGGAAGGACAATGAGCAGTTCTTC; CDR3 protein: CASSLAITSGKDNEQFF
D gene: TRBD1; V gene: TRBV9; clone size: few; J gene: TRBJ2-7; CDR3 DNA: TGTGCCAGCAGCGTAGCGGGACAGGGCTTCCACGAGCAGTACTTC; CDR3 protein: CASSVAGQGFHEQYF